This TCR beta chain was recorded in a study of T-cell memory formation after mild COVID-19. Each CDR3 protein gets one entry after TCRdb re-called the 5' RACE reads with MiXCR. The data show around 390,000 distinct CDR3 sequences, approximately 15% seen once. This clonotype has just a few counts. The CDR3 runs 13 residues. Germline V gives CDR1 SGHVS, CDR2 FQNEAQ. Trimming removed 5 bases from V and 6 bases from J, with 10 bases in between. The sequence derives from a young man who had mild COVID-19 (a few samples of this study predate the infection). Cell type and time point are not known. The sequencing input was PBMCs or a T cell subset sorted from them (not recorded which). The chain has TRBV7-8 and TRBJ2-2; D is tentatively TRBD1 or TRBD2 (5 bases each). CDR3 region: CASSLREPGELFF. The CDR3 nucleotides are TGTGCCAGCAGCCTCAGGGAGCCCGGGGAGCTGTTTTTT.